Below, 25 T cell receptor beta chains from the same sample are listed, as sequenced in a study of regulatory T cells in long-lasting Graves disease. Arm-PCR of CDR3 regions with iRepertoire HTBI primers generated TCR beta libraries. TCRdb processed the multiplex PCR reads anew with MiXCR; each CDR3 protein has one entry. The sample comprises more than 400,000 distinct CDR3 sequences, around 16% of which are singletons, and more than 9% rests with the top ten. Time point defined: newly diagnosed GD, antithyroid drugs for less than 3 months. Generation of the TCR library employed RNA extracted from PBMCs. These records were also assigned to another study, of T cells in Graves' hyperthyroidism and ophthalmopathy.

The sample in question was peripheral blood mononuclear cells (PBMCs), obtained at new diagnosis, from a patient treated with antithyroid drugs. The receptor set was obtained from a man aged 35-49 years with Graves disease.

About this clonotype: Given a much more abundant clone one base away, this may be a read error. V usage is TRBV3-1 and J usage is TRBJ2-7; 7 bases line up with TRBD2. Germline values: CDR1 LGHDT, CDR2 YNNKEL (reference sequence). This CDR3 has 14 residues. Trimming at V came to 3 bases and at J to 7 bases, leaving 9 bases not matched to a gene. CDR3 DNA sequence: TGTGCCAGCAGCCACCATGGGACTACCAATGAGCAGTACTTC. This gives the protein CASSHHGTTNEQYF.

This clonotype was recorded at least ten times. The chain has TRBV5-1 and TRBJ2-1; D is ambiguous. The CDR3 length is 12 residues. The germline V gene has CDR1 SGHRS and CDR2 YFSETQ. Trimming cost V 2 bases and J 10 bases, with 10 bases left between them. CDR3 in amino acids: CASSFSSREQFF. CDR3 sequence (DNA): TGCGCCAGCAGCTTTTCGTCCCGGGAGCAGTTCTTC.

This clonotype occurred a few times. V is TRBV2 and J is TRBJ1-2; 7 bases fit TRBD1. This CDR3 has 15 residues. Germline CDR1 reads SNHLY; CDR2 reads FYNNEI. After removal of 7 bases from V and 1 base from J, the junction contained 9 bases not matched to a gene. CDR3 nucleotides: TGTGCCAGCACTGGGGACAGCCAATTTAACTATGGCTACACCTTC. Its protein is CASTGDSQFNYGYTF. Based on the CDR3 plus reference TRBV2 and TRBJ1-2, the full variable domain is EPEVTQTPSHQVTQMGQEVILRCVPISNHLYFYWYRQILGQKVEFLVSFYNNEISEKSEIFDDQFSVERPDGSNFTLKIRSTKLEDSAMYFCASTGDSQFNYGYTFGSGTRLTVV.

This clonotype was recorded many times. J is TRBJ1-2 and V is TRBV5-1; D not certain. The V end lost 0 bases, the J end lost 5 bases, and 8 bases lay between the germline ends. This CDR3 is built from 13 residues. Germline V gene lookup returns CDR1 SGHRS and CDR2 YFSETQ. The CDR3 is CASSLAQSYGYTF. CDR3 in DNA: TGCGCCAGCAGCTTGGCCCAATCGTATGGCTACACCTTC.

This clonotype was seen at least ten times. The chain joins TRBV28 to TRBJ2-5, with TRBD2 matching 12 bases. Germline V gene sequence: CDR1 MDHEN, CDR2 SYDVKM. CDR3 length: 15 residues. The V gene end was trimmed by 3 bases and the J gene end by 5 bases; junction bases not matched to a gene: 4. CDR3 residues: CASSLTSGSIETQYF. The CDR3 DNA is TGTGCCAGCAGTTTGACTAGCGGGAGTATTGAGACCCAGTACTTC.

This clonotype was seen repeatedly, ten times or more. The rearrangement uses TRBV5-1 and TRBJ1-1; D possibly corresponds to TRBD1 (5 bases). The V and J ends lost 2 bases and 6 bases respectively, with 11 bases between them. The CDR3 is 13 amino acids. Germline lookup yields CDR1 SGHRS and CDR2 YFSETQ. CDR3 DNA: TGCGCCAGCAGCTTAGGGACGCGGTCTGAAGCTTTCTTT. This sequence encodes CASSLGTRSEAFF.

The genes are TRBV5-1 and TRBJ2-5; D is possibly TRBD1 (5 bases). Germline V gene lookup returns CDR1 SGHRS and CDR2 YFSETQ. This CDR3 spans 14 amino acids. V lost 4 bases and J 1 base, leaving 11 bases between the germline ends. The DNA for the CDR3 is TGCGCCAGCAGCCGGACGACAGCCCAAGAGACCCAGTACTTC. Protein: CASSRTTAQETQYF.

At least ten counts were recorded for this clonotype. The gene calls are TRBV28 and TRBJ2-7; TRBD2 matches at 8 bases. CDR3 size: 15 residues. The V segment lost 6 bases and the J segment 5 bases; nucleotides outside the gene matches: 12. Germline V gene sequence: CDR1 MDHEN, CDR2 SYDVKM. CDR3 sequence (DNA): TGTGCCAGCAGCCTTAGCGGGACACGCTACCACGAGCAGTACTTC. This translates into CASSLSGTRYHEQYF.

This clonotype turned up a few times. The chain has TRBV11-2 and TRBJ2-1, with 11 bases identical to TRBD1. Trimming took 6 bases from V and 5 from J; bases not matched to a gene: 6. Germline V lookup: CDR1 SGHAT, CDR2 FQNNGV. The CDR3 totals 15 residues. The CDR3 region has the DNA TGTGCCAGCAGAACCGGGACAGGGGGAAACAATGAGCAGTTCTTC. Protein: CASRTGTGGNNEQFF.

In its sample, this clonotype was seen a few times. The V gene is TRBV10-3, the J gene TRBJ1-5, with D maybe TRBD1 (5 bases). Germline loops: CDR1 ENHRY, CDR2 SYGVKD. The CDR3 covers 13 residues. Trimming shortened V by 4 bases and J by 7 bases, and 11 bases separated the two germline ends. The CDR3 region has the DNA TGTGCCATCAGTGGCAGGGAGGAACAGCCCCAGCATTTT. It specifies CAISGREEQPQHF.

This clonotype was seen a handful of times. The chain recombines TRBV25-1 with TRBJ2-1, with D possibly matching TRBD2 (6 bases). Trimming shortened V by 1 base and J by 5 bases, and 18 bases separated the two germline ends. This CDR3 contains 17 residues. CDR1 is MGHDK, CDR2 SYGVNS, per germline. The CDR3 DNA reads as TGTGCCAGCAGTGAATCCAAATCCGGGACTGTAAACAATGAGCAGTTCTTC. Translation gives CASSESKSGTVNNEQFF.

This chain uses TRBV20-1 with TRBJ2-7; TRBD2 matches at 12 bases. V trimming: 2 bases; J trimming: 6 bases; junction bases outside the gene matches: 8. CDR3 length equals 15 residues. The germline V gene has CDR1 DFQATT and CDR2 SNEGSKA (reference sequence). The CDR3 reads CSARSVTSGSGEQYF. The CDR3, as DNA: TGCAGTGCTAGATCCGTGACTAGCGGGAGTGGCGAGCAGTACTTC.

On this clonotype itself: A much larger clone lies one base from this, so it may be a read error. This rearrangement joins TRBV5-1 to TRBJ2-5; a weak D match, TRBD2 (5 bases). Germline V gives CDR1 SGHRS, CDR2 YFSETQ. This CDR3 is built from 14 residues. The CDR3 region is CASRINSAQDTQYF. CDR3 in DNA: TGCGCCAGCAGAATCAATAGCGCTCAAGATACCCAGTACTTC.

The J gene is TRBJ2-2, the V gene TRBV12-5, with 10 bases identical to TRBD2. The junction had 3 bases not matched to a gene; V was cut back by 5 bases and J by 6 bases. Germline V gene data show CDR1 as LGHNT and CDR2 as FRNRAP. The CDR3 spans 14 residues. DNA of the CDR3: TGTGCTAGTGGTGGTAGCGGGAGGCCCGGGGAGCTGTTTTTT. Translating gives CASGGSGRPGELFF.

Many counts were recorded for this clonotype. The chain joins TRBV28 to TRBJ2-1; tentative D call: TRBD2 (5 bases). The germline V gene has CDR1 MDHEN and CDR2 SYDVKM. The germline V and J ends were trimmed by 10 bases and 7 bases, with 20 bases remaining between them. The CDR3 extends over 14 amino acids. The CDR3 protein is CATSRVGVMNEQFF. For the CDR3, the DNA is TGTGCCACCTCGAGGGTAGGAGTTATGAATGAGCAGTTCTTC.

The table lists this clonotype with many counts. J is TRBJ1-1 and V is TRBV12-3 or TRBV12-4; possible D gene TRBD1, 6 bases. With 3 bases removed from V and 1 base from J, the gap between germline ends came to 9 bases. The CDR3 extends over 14 amino acids. The CDR3 is CASSFRQANTEAFF. CDR3 sequence (DNA): TGTGCCAGCAGTTTTCGACAGGCGAACACTGAAGCTTTCTTT.

The sample holds a few counts of this clonotype. This chain uses TRBV24-1 with TRBJ1-5, with D possibly matching TRBD1 (6 bases). V gave up 4 bases and J gave up 5 bases, with 11 bases separating them. This CDR3 is 14 amino acids long. Germline assignment: CDR1 KGHDR and CDR2 SFDVKD. CDR3 sequence: CATSDPDRDQPQHF. The CDR3 region has the DNA TGTGCCACCAGTGACCCGGACAGAGATCAGCCCCAGCATTTT.

There are many counts of this clonotype. V and J are TRBV7-9 and TRBJ1-4; no reliable D call. Trimming pared 6 bases from V and 5 bases from J, leaving 7 bases between. The CDR3 is made up of 12 amino acids. Germline V gene data show CDR1 as SEHNR and CDR2 as FQNEAQ (reference sequence). CDR3 sequence (DNA): TGTGCCAGCAGAAGAGGGAATGAAAAACTGTTTTTT. Translating it yields CASRRGNEKLFF.

This clonotype has just a few counts. The gene calls are TRBV7-9 and TRBJ1-2, with D possibly matching TRBD1 (5 bases). Trimming shortened V by 5 bases and J by 1 base, and 11 bases separated the two germline ends. Germline V gene lookup returns CDR1 SEHNR and CDR2 FQNEAQ (reference sequence). CDR3 size: 14 residues. CDR3 coding DNA: TGTGCCAGCAGCCCAGAGACAGATAACTATGGCTACACCTTC. The encoded protein is CASSPETDNYGYTF.

The chain carries TRBV19 and TRBJ1-2; tentatively, D is TRBD1 (5 bases). Looked up from germline, CDR1 is LNHDA and CDR2 is SQIVND (reference sequence). The CDR3 contains 12 residues. V was cut by 5 bases and J by 10 bases, with 14 bases left in between. The DNA of the CDR3 is TGTGCCAGTAGTGTCAGGGACGCCACCTACACCTTC. It encodes CASSVRDATYTF.

This clonotype was detected ten times or more. The chain couples TRBV27 to TRBJ2-1, with TRBD1 matching 10 bases. The CDR3 totals 15 residues. V shed 0 bases and J 6 bases; nucleotides not matched to a gene: 2. The V gene's germline CDR1 is MNHEY and CDR2 SMNVEV (reference sequence). CDR3 sequence reads: CASSLSGTGVNEQFF. CDR3 bases: TGTGCCAGCAGTTTATCCGGGACAGGGGTCAATGAGCAGTTCTTC.

Many counts were recorded for this clonotype. CDR3 coding DNA: TGTGCCAGCAGTTTTACTCGGGGTCTGAACACTGAAGCTTTCTTT. Protein sequence: CASSFTRGLNTEAFF. The genes are TRBV28 and TRBJ1-1; D not certain. This CDR3 contains 15 residues. Germline CDR1 is MDHEN and CDR2 is SYDVKM. Trimming removed 3 bases at V and 0 bases at J, with 11 bases between.

In its sample, this clonotype was seen many times. The V and J genes are TRBV5-1 and TRBJ2-7; TRBD1 agrees at 7 bases. Germline V gives CDR1 SGHRS, CDR2 YFSETQ. The CDR3 totals 14 residues. V shed 4 bases and J 2 bases; nucleotides not matched to a gene: 6. In nucleotides, the CDR3 is TGCGCCAGCAGCCTACAGGGGCCGACCTACGAGCAGTACTTC. Encoded protein: CASSLQGPTYEQYF.

The chain combines TRBV18 with TRBJ2-7, with D possibly matching TRBD2 (6 bases). The V end lost 3 bases, the J end lost 3 bases, and 12 bases lay between the germline ends. This CDR3 spans 14 amino acids. Germline CDR1 and CDR2: KGHSH and LQKENI. CDR3 nucleotide sequence: TGTGCCAGCTCACCCGGTTGGGGGGACTACGAGCAGTACTTC. Translation: CASSPGWGDYEQYF.

This clonotype was counted a few times. The CDR3 loop reads CASSVAAGTQGTQYF. DNA for the CDR3: TGTGCCAGCAGCGTAGCGGCGGGAACCCAGGGGACCCAGTACTTC. V and J are TRBV9 and TRBJ2-5, with a tentative D call TRBD2 (6 bases). This CDR3 comprises 15 residues. Germline CDR1 and CDR2: SGDLS and YYNGEE. Trimming stripped 0 bases from V and 7 bases from J, with 16 bases between. The whole variable domain, remainder taken from reference TRBV9 and TRBJ2-5, is DSGVTQTPKHLITATGQRVTLRCSPRSGDLSVYWYQQSLDQGLQFLIQYYNGEERAKGNILERFSAQQFPDLHSELNLSSLELGDSALYFCASSVAAGTQGTQYFGPGTRLLVL.